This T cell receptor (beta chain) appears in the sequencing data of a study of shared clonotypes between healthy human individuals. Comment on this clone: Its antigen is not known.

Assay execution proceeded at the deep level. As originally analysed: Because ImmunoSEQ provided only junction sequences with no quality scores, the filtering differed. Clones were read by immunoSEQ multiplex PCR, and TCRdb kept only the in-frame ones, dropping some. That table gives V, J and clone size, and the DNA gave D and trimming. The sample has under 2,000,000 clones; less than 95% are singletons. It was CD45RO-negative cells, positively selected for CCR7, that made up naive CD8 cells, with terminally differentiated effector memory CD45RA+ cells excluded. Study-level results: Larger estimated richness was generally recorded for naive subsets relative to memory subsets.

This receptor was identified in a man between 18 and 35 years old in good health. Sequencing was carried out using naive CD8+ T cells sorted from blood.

CDR3 sequence: CASSHTSYEQYF. The DNA for the CDR3 is TGTGCCAGCAGCCACACATCCTACGAGCAGTACTTC. The rearrangement links TRBV14 to TRBJ2-7; D is undetermined. This CDR3 spans 12 amino acids. Looked up from germline, CDR1 is SGHDN and CDR2 is FVKESK. V lost 3 bases, J lost 1 base, and 4 bases lay in between.